The source of this T cell receptor (beta chain) is a study of T cell changes during pregnancy in multiple sclerosis. TCRdb's copy holds only in-frame clones and misses some; the assay was immunoSEQ multiplex PCR. Among 20,000 to 25,000 clones listed, roughly 87% were seen once. Losses at the gene ends were 2 bases for V and 1 base for J; bases not matched to a gene: 1. Looked up from germline, CDR1 is MDHEN and CDR2 is SYDVKM. The CDR3 sequence is 14 residues long. The chain joins TRBV28 to TRBJ1-1; 7 bases are a match to TRBD1. The sequence came from a female donor with multiple sclerosis, enrolled in a pregnancy study. Sequencing was performed on CD8+ T cells from peripheral blood mononuclear cells, taken after pregnancy. CDR3 DNA sequence: TGTGCCAGCAGTTTAACAGGGGAGAACACTGAAGCTTTCTTT. Amino acids: CASSLTGENTEAFF.